This T cell receptor (beta chain) was retrieved from a study of regulatory T cells in long-lasting Graves disease. Time point in this sample: newly diagnosed GD, antithyroid drugs for less than 3 months. Construction of the TCR library relied on RNA isolated from PBMCs. Enrollment of patients was through an endocrinology department in Xi'an, China. In building TCR beta libraries, iRepertoire HTBI primers were used together with Arm-PCR of CDR3 regions. TCRdb reprocessed the multiplex PCR reads via MiXCR and lists one record per CDR3 protein. Here the sample spans roughly 350,000 distinct CDR3 sequences, approximately 16% being singletons. Germline V gene sequence: CDR1 DFQATT, CDR2 SNEGSKA (reference sequence). This CDR3 region has 13 residues. V shed 5 bases, J shed 3 bases, and the junction held 4 bases outside the gene matches. The data also belong to a second study, concerning T cells in Graves' hyperthyroidism and ophthalmopathy.

This sample comprised peripheral blood mononuclear cells (PBMCs), obtained at new diagnosis, from a patient treated with antithyroid drugs. The chain combines TRBV20-1 with TRBJ2-1; 7 bases are a match to TRBD2. The origin of this receptor is a man between 40 and 49 years old with Graves disease. The CDR3 DNA sequence: TGCAGTGCTCGGGCGGGGGTCTACAATGAGCAGTTCTTC. Translating it yields CSARAGVYNEQFF.